This T cell receptor (beta chain) is drawn from a study of blood T cell repertoires in COVID-19. About the study: Nucleic acid was either cDNA or gDNA, and it came from T cells, B-cell-depleted T cells, or PBMCs.

CDR3 length: 13 amino acids. Germline assignment: CDR1 MDHEN and CDR2 SYDVKM. The ends lost 5 bases at V and 6 bases at J; junction bases unmatched: 3. This clone occurred a few times. Per the study methods: By means of reference gene primer amplification, nucleated cell counts were estimated. Sequencing was performed with immunoSEQ multiplex PCR; in TCRdb, only in-frame clones are kept and a portion is missing. D and trimming were read from the DNA, whereas the V and J calls and clone size are those reported in that table. This table has under 200,000 clones, more than 65% appearing once. Enrolled through a virtual design, the participants were between 18 and 89 years of age and came from 24 US areas.

The chain uses TRBV28 and TRBJ2-7, with TRBD1 matching 11 bases. This clonotype was obtained from a man aged 60 to 69 who had recovered from COVID-19. The sequenced sample was PBMCs or T cells enriched from blood (not recorded which). This CDR3 is CASSGQGAGEQYF. CDR3 nucleotide sequence: TGTGCCAGCAGTGGACAGGGGGCGGGCGAGCAGTACTTC.